The T cell receptor beta chain described here comes from a study of blood T cells in healthy people across ages. Study-wide results and caveats: It was held that diversity estimates obtained from one million T cells represented underestimates. Compared with aged donors, long-lived donors showed fewer expanded clones, suggesting selection.

Details on this clonotype: Antigen specificity is unknown.

Germline CDR1 reads SNHLY; CDR2 reads FYNNEI. The CDR3 runs 13 residues. Primed by a sample-barcoded 5' primer and a J-beta primer mix, a second PCR proceeded for roughly 6 to 12 cycles. TCRdb used MiXCR to reprocess the 5' RACE reads, holding one entry per CDR3 protein. The sample has around 1,000,000 distinct CDR3 sequences, about 25% seen once; the top ten hold about 0.8%. The donors, healthy Caucasians from Russia, were aged 6 to 90. Every donor gave roughly 9.2 milliliters of peripheral blood. This sample was also put to use in a study of T cells of mothers and their children.

The specimen was blood. The chain has TRBV2 and TRBJ2-1, with D perhaps assigned TRBD1 or TRBD2 (5 bases each). The DNA end is more similar to TRBJ2-7, so the J call may be wrong. The clonotype was recovered from a girl aged 2-10 years in good health. In DNA form, the CDR3 reads TGTGCCAGCAGACGGGACCTCAGCGACGAGCAGTACTTC. Its protein is CASRRDLSDEQYF.